One sample yielded the 30 T cell receptor beta chains listed below, sequenced in a study of blood T cell repertoires in COVID-19. TCRdb's table, derived via immunoSEQ multiplex PCR, lists solely in-frame clones and lacks some. The table includes approximately 240,000 clones, approximately 90% detected once. Source material: PBMCs or T cells enriched from blood (not recorded which). The receptors were gathered from a woman aged 18-30 years who had recovered from COVID-19.

The chain uses TRBV2 and TRBJ2-2, with D perhaps matching TRBD1 (5 bases). Germline CDR1 is SNHLY and CDR2 is FYNNEI. Trimming stripped 9 bases from V and 0 bases from J, with 14 bases between. This CDR3 is 15 amino acids long. The CDR3 bases are TGTGCCAGTAGGGGTGGATCAGCGAACACCGGGGAGCTGTTTTTT. Its translation: CASRGGSANTGELFF.

This chain joins TRBV7-2 and TRBJ1-3, with 9 bases that match TRBD1. Germline V gene sequence: CDR1 SGHTA, CDR2 FQGNSA. V trimming: 3 bases; J trimming: 0 bases; junction bases outside the gene matches: 3. This CDR3 comprises 16 residues. The DNA of the CDR3 is TGTGCCAGCAGCTTCTTGGGACAGGGCTCTGGAAACACCATATATTTT. It translates to CASSFLGQGSGNTIYF.

This clone was recorded a few times. The chain carries TRBV28 and TRBJ1-2; a possible D gene is TRBD1 (5 bases). There are 13 residues in the CDR3. The V end lost 7 bases, the J end lost 1 base, and 10 bases lay between the germline ends. CDR1 MDHEN and CDR2 SYDVKM come from the germline V gene. CDR3 amino acids: CASTQTDNYGYTF. In DNA form, the CDR3 reads TGTGCCAGCACCCAGACAGATAACTATGGCTACACCTTC.

This chain uses TRBV18 with TRBJ1-5; 8 nucleotides agree with TRBD1. The CDR3 sequence is 15 residues long. After removal of 4 bases from V and 5 bases from J, the junction contained 7 bases not matched to a gene. Germline V gene lookup returns CDR1 KGHSH and CDR2 LQKENI. For the CDR3, the DNA is TGTGCCAGCTCACTTACCGCAGGGGGCGATCAGCCCCAGCATTTT. Protein product: CASSLTAGGDQPQHF.

A remark on this clone: Within the sample, other DNA sequences also encode this same CDR3. The chain carries TRBV3-1 (or the pseudogene TRBV3-2) and TRBJ1-5; weak D call: TRBD1 (6 bases). The germline gives CDR1 LGHDT, CDR2 YNNKEL (reference sequence). This CDR3 comprises 13 residues. Between the trimmed V and J ends, which lost 2 bases and 7 bases, there was a span of 9 bases. The CDR3: CASSQRGGQPQHF. CDR3 sequence (DNA): TGTGCCAGCAGCCAAAGGGGGGGGCAGCCCCAGCATTTT.

V gene TRBV24-1 combines with J gene TRBJ1-1; D not certain. CDR1 is KGHDR and CDR2 is SFDVKD in the germline V gene. This CDR3 has 11 amino acids. Trimming cost V 3 bases and J 10 bases, with 8 bases left between them. CDR3 in DNA: TGTGCCACCAGTGATGGGAGAGGAGCTTTCTTT. Amino acid sequence: CATSDGRGAFF.

The genes are TRBV9 and TRBJ1-4; tentative D call: TRBD1 (6 bases). Germline lookup yields CDR1 SGDLS and CDR2 YYNGEE. The CDR3 is 18 amino acids. With 0 bases removed from V and 5 bases from J, the gap between germline ends came to 20 bases. The CDR3 here is CASSVGLWEGQLNEKLFF. CDR3 in DNA: TGTGCCAGCAGCGTAGGCCTCTGGGAGGGACAACTAAATGAAAAACTGTTTTTT. Full variable domain (missing parts from reference TRBV9 and TRBJ1-4): DSGVTQTPKHLITATGQRVTLRCSPRSGDLSVYWYQQSLDQGLQFLIQYYNGEERAKGNILERFSAQQFPDLHSELNLSSLELGDSALYFCASSVGLWEGQLNEKLFFGSGTQLSVL.

This chain uses TRBV10-2 with TRBJ1-5, with D unclear. This CDR3 is built from 17 residues. V lost 1 base to trimming and J lost 3 bases, with 16 bases between them. CDR1 is WSHSY, CDR2 SAAADI, per germline. CDR3 loop: CASSEFRNSRLNQPQHF. Written as DNA, the CDR3 is TGCGCCAGCAGTGAGTTCCGAAACAGCCGGCTCAATCAGCCCCAGCATTTT.

The chain carries TRBV10-3 and TRBJ2-7, with TRBD1 matching over 7 bases. CDR3 length: 16 residues. Trimming took 5 bases from V and 7 from J; bases not matched to a gene: 17. Germline CDR1 is ENHRY and CDR2 is SYGVKD. DNA of the CDR3: TGTGCCATCAGTAGACAGGGCCTATCTGAGGGGGTAGAGCAGTACTTC. Amino acids: CAISRQGLSEGVEQYF.

J is TRBJ2-7 and V is TRBV6-5; perhaps TRBD1 as D (6 bases). Per germline, CDR1 MNHEY and CDR2 SVGAGI. The V and J ends lost 6 bases and 2 bases respectively, with 11 bases between them. CDR3 length: 13 residues. The CDR3 nucleotides are TGTGCCAGCAGAAAAACAGGGACCTACGAGCAGTACTTC. Its protein product is CASRKTGTYEQYF.

This clone was seen a few times. The chain has TRBV7-2 and TRBJ2-3, with D hard to call. The ends were cut back, 4 bases at V and 0 bases at J, with 8 bases in the middle. Per the germline V gene, CDR1 is SGHTA and CDR2 is FQGNSA. The CDR3 runs 14 residues. The CDR3 loop reads CASSSSVSTDTQYF. In DNA form, the CDR3 reads TGTGCCAGCAGCTCCTCGGTTAGCACAGATACGCAGTATTTT. Supplemented by reference TRBV7-2 and TRBJ2-3, the full variable domain reads GAGVSQSPSNKVTEKGKDVELRCDPISGHTALYWYRQSLGQGLEFLIYFQGNSAPDKSGLPSDRFSAERTGGSVSTLTIQRTQQEDSAVYLCASSSSVSTDTQYFGPGTRLTVL.

The J gene is TRBJ1-1, the V gene TRBV9; D is undetermined. Germline CDR1 reads SGDLS; CDR2 reads YYNGEE. There are 14 residues in the CDR3. V lost 4 bases and J lost 0, with 10 bases in between. This CDR3 reads CASSRPEVNTEAFF. CDR3 DNA: TGTGCCAGCAGCCGCCCGGAGGTGAACACTGAAGCTTTCTTT.

The CDR3 coding sequence is TGTGCCAGCAGTTTGATAGGGGGCGACTATGGCTACACCTTC. Its translation is CASSLIGGDYGYTF. The chain employs TRBV27 and TRBJ1-2; 7 nucleotides agree with TRBD1. The ends lost 3 bases at V and 3 bases at J; junction bases unmatched: 4. Looked up from germline, CDR1 is MNHEY and CDR2 is SMNVEV (reference sequence). This CDR3 spans 14 amino acids.

The rearrangement uses TRBV27 and TRBJ1-2, with 7 bases identical to TRBD1. V was clipped by 2 bases and J by 4 bases; unmatched bases: 4. Germline CDR1 and CDR2: MNHEY and SMNVEV (reference sequence). The CDR3 loop spans 14 amino acids. CDR3 residues: CASSLDREAYGYTF. CDR3 DNA sequence: TGTGCCAGCAGTTTAGACAGGGAGGCCTATGGCTACACCTTC.

The chain combines TRBV29-1 with TRBJ1-4; D gene uncertain. The CDR3 is 13 amino acids. Per germline, CDR1 SQVTM and CDR2 ANQGSEA. The V gene lost 1 base and the J gene lost 7 bases, with 10 bases spanning the gap. CDR3 DNA sequence: TGCAGCGTTGAAGCTGCCCTCGGTGAAAAACTGTTTTTT. It yields the protein CSVEAALGEKLFF.

V usage is TRBV7-3 and J usage is TRBJ1-3, with unresolved D. Germline values: CDR1 SGHTA, CDR2 FQGTGA. CDR3 length equals 16 residues. With 5 bases removed from V and 0 bases from J, the gap between germline ends came to 14 bases. The CDR3 DNA reads as TGTGCCAGCAGCCACGGAGGGCGACACTCTGGAAACACCATATATTTT. Its translation: CASSHGGRHSGNTIYF. The full variable domain, completed using reference TRBV7-3 and TRBJ1-3, is GAGVSQTPSNKVTEKGKYVELRCDPISGHTALYWYRQSLGQGPEFLIYFQGTGAADDSGLPNDRFFAVRPEGSVSTLKIQRTERGDSAVYLCASSHGGRHSGNTIYFGEGSWLTVV.

The chain combines TRBV18 with TRBJ2-2, with D unclear. V was trimmed by 6 bases and J by 0 bases, leaving 11 bases between them. Germline lookup yields CDR1 KGHSH and CDR2 LQKENI. The CDR3 runs 15 residues. The CDR3 DNA follows: TGTGCCAGCTCGGAGAGCCGTACGAACACCGGGGAGCTGTTTTTT. It is translated as CASSESRTNTGELFF.

The V and J genes are TRBV21-1 and TRBJ1-5. TRBV21-1 constitutes a pseudogene. The CDR3 spans 17 residues. The CDR3 DNA follows: TGTGCCAGCAGTCCGGGATGCATCCGGGCCAAAATTCAGCCCCAGCATTTT. Its protein product is CASSPGCIRAKIQPQHF.

J is TRBJ2-5 and V is TRBV20-1; D not certain. CDR3 length: 11 amino acids. The germline V gene encodes CDR1 DFQATT and CDR2 SNEGSKA (reference sequence). V was pared by 3 bases and J by 5 bases, with 7 bases between. The CDR3 nucleotides are TGCAGTGCTAGTTTGGAGGAGACCCAGTACTTC. It encodes CSASLEETQYF.

The rearrangement links TRBV20-1 to TRBJ2-1; D possibly corresponds to TRBD2 (7 bases). Trimming left V 3 bases short and J 0 bases short, with 21 bases between. Per the germline V gene, CDR1 is DFQATT and CDR2 is SNEGSKA (reference sequence). The CDR3 has 18 amino acids. The CDR3 loop reads CSASRRGGALGSYNEQFF. DNA of the CDR3: TGCAGTGCTAGTAGGAGGGGGGGGGCCTTAGGCTCCTACAATGAGCAGTTCTTC.

This clone was seen a few times. CDR3 protein: CATSSGRNTIYF. The CDR3 DNA reads TGTGCCACTTCCTCGGGGAGAAACACCATATATTTT. The chain carries TRBV28 and TRBJ1-3; D gene ambiguous. V was pared by 10 bases and J by 5 bases, with 12 bases between. The CDR3 is made up of 12 amino acids. Germline V gene lookup returns CDR1 MDHEN and CDR2 SYDVKM. The full variable domain, completed using reference TRBV28 and TRBJ1-3, is DVKVTQSSRYLVKRTGEKVFLECVQDMDHENMFWYRQDPGLGLRLIYFSYDVKMKEKGDIPEGYSVSREKKERFSLILESASTNQTSMYLCATSSGRNTIYFGEGSWLTVV.

V is TRBV7-2 and J is TRBJ1-1; weak D call: TRBD1 (5 bases). V was pared by 3 bases and J by 0 bases, with 11 bases between. From germline, CDR1 is SGHTA and CDR2 FQGNSA. CDR3 length: 15 residues. CDR3 bases: TGTGCCAGCAGCTTCCCGGAGGGGCTGAACACTGAAGCTTTCTTT. It yields the protein CASSFPEGLNTEAFF.

This clone was found once. The chain combines TRBV24-1 with TRBJ1-3; TRBD1 matches at 8 bases. CDR1 and CDR2 (germline): KGHDR, SFDVKD. This CDR3 spans 15 amino acids. V gave up 7 bases and J gave up 4 bases; unmatched junction bases: 8. The CDR3 region is CATRRTRGRGNTIYF. The CDR3 bases are TGTGCCACCAGACGAACCAGGGGGCGCGGAAACACCATATATTTT.

This chain uses TRBV13 with TRBJ2-1; TRBD2 agrees at 8 bases. CDR3 length: 16 residues. Germline V lookup: CDR1 PRHDT, CDR2 FYEKMQ (reference sequence). V dropped 5 bases and J dropped 3; count of bases not matched to a gene: 9. CDR3 sequence (DNA): TGTGCCAGCAGCCCGTTAGCGGGAAGACTCTACAATGAGCAGTTCTTC. This sequence encodes CASSPLAGRLYNEQFF.

The rearrangement links TRBV7-2 to TRBJ2-1, with a weak D call TRBD2 (6 bases). The CDR3 has 13 residues. Between the trimmed V and J ends, which lost 8 bases and 0 bases, there was a span of 8 bases. CDR1 is SGHTA and CDR2 is FQGNSA in the germline V gene. The CDR3, as DNA: TGTGCCAGCCGGCGGGACTCCTACAATGAGCAGTTCTTC. Its translation is CASRRDSYNEQFF.

The chain recombines TRBV3-1 (or the pseudogene TRBV3-2) with TRBJ1-1, with D unclear. CDR1 and CDR2 (germline): LGHDT, YNNKEL (reference sequence). V dropped 4 bases and J dropped 1 base, with 16 bases sitting between them. The CDR3 covers 16 residues. The CDR3 is CASSRRGAEKNTEAFF. Written as DNA, the CDR3 is TGTGCCAGCAGCCGAAGAGGAGCAGAAAAGAACACTGAAGCTTTCTTT.

The V call is TRBV18, the J call TRBJ1-3; a weak D match, TRBD1 (5 bases). The germline gives CDR1 KGHSH, CDR2 LQKENI. V was trimmed by 3 bases and J by 0 bases, leaving 12 bases between them. This CDR3 comprises 16 residues. The CDR3: CASSPSQGHSGNTIYF. The CDR3 region has the DNA TGTGCCAGCTCACCTAGCCAGGGTCACTCTGGAAACACCATATATTTT.

CDR3 loop: CASSLAEGGTGYTF. The CDR3 bases are TGCGCCAGCAGCTTGGCGGAAGGGGGCACGGGCTACACCTTC. The chain links TRBV5-1 to TRBJ1-2; TRBD1 agrees at 7 bases. The trim removed 0 bases at V and 8 bases at J, leaving 7 bases unmatched. The CDR3 totals 14 residues. From germline, CDR1 is SGHRS and CDR2 YFSETQ.

A few counts support this clone. The chain carries TRBV15 and TRBJ2-3; D is perhaps TRBD2 (5 bases). The germline CDR1 and CDR2 sequences are LNHNV and YYDKDF (reference sequence). There are 16 residues in the CDR3. The V end was cut by 1 base, the J end by 4 bases, with 15 bases between. CDR3 coding DNA: TGTGCCACCAGCAGAGGGCTTAGCGTTGGGGCAGATACGCAGTATTTT. This translates into CATSRGLSVGADTQYF. Using reference TRBV15 and TRBJ2-3 for the parts outside the CDR3, the full variable domain is DAMVIQNPRYQVTQFGKPVTLSCSQTLNHNVMYWYQQKSSQAPKLLFHYYDKDFNNEADTPDNFQSRRPNTSFCFLDIRSPGLGDTAMYLCATSRGLSVGADTQYFGPGTRLTVL.

The chain recombines TRBV9 with TRBJ1-2; no firm D call. The length of the CDR3 is 15 residues. From germline, CDR1 is SGDLS and CDR2 YYNGEE. V shed 0 bases and J shed 4 bases, with 13 bases lying between them. CDR3 sequence reads: CASSVGSPGAYGYTF. Written as DNA, the CDR3 is TGTGCCAGCAGCGTAGGGTCCCCAGGTGCCTATGGCTACACCTTC.